The T cell receptor (beta chain) described here comes from a study of technical replicates of blood from a handful of donors. Sequencing was performed with immunoSEQ multiplex PCR; in TCRdb, only in-frame clones are kept and a portion is missing. The profile shows about 94,000 clones, approximately 96% of them singletons. The trim removed 6 bases at V and 5 bases at J, leaving 6 bases unmatched. This CDR3 is 15 amino acids long. The germline V gene has CDR1 SEHNR and CDR2 FQNEAQ (reference sequence). This receptor was taken from a human donor in good health. What was sequenced was T cells isolated from PBMCs. The chain carries TRBV7-9 and TRBJ2-3, with 12 bases lining up with TRBD2. CDR3 residues: CASRSSGGAVDTQYF. CDR3 DNA: TGTGCCAGCAGATCTAGCGGGGGGGCTGTAGATACGCAGTATTTT.